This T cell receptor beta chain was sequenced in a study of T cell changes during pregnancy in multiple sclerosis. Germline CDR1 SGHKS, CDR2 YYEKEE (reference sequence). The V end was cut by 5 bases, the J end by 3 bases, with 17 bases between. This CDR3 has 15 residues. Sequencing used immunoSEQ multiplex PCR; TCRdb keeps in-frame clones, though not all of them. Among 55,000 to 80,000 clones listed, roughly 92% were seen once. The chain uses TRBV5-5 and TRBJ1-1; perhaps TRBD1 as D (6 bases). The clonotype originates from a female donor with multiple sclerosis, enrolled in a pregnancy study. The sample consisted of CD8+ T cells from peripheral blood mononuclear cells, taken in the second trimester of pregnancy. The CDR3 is CASSFIWTADTEAFF. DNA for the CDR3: TGTGCCAGCAGTTTTATCTGGACAGCGGACACTGAAGCTTTCTTT. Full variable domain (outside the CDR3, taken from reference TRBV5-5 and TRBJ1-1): DAGVTQSPTHLIKTRGQQVTLRCSPISGHKSVSWYQQVLGQGPQFIFQYYEKEERGRGNFPDRFSARQFPNYSSELNVNALLLGDSALYLCASSFIWTADTEAFFGQGTRLTVV.